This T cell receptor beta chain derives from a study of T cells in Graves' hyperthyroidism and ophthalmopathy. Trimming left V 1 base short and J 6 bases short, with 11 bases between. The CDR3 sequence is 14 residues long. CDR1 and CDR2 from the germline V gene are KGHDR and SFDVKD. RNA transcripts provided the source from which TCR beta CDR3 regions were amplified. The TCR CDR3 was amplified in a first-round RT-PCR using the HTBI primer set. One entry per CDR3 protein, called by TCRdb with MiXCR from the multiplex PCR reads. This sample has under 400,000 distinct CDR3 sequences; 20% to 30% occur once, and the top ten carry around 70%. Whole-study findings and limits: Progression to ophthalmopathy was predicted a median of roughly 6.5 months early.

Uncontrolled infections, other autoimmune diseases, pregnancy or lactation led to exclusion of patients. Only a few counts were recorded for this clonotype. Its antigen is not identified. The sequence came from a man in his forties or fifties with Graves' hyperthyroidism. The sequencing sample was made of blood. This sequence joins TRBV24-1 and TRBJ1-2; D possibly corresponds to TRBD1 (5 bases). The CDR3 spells CATSDFRQGNGYTF. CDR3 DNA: TGTGCCACCAGTGATTTCCGGCAGGGCAATGGCTACACCTTC.